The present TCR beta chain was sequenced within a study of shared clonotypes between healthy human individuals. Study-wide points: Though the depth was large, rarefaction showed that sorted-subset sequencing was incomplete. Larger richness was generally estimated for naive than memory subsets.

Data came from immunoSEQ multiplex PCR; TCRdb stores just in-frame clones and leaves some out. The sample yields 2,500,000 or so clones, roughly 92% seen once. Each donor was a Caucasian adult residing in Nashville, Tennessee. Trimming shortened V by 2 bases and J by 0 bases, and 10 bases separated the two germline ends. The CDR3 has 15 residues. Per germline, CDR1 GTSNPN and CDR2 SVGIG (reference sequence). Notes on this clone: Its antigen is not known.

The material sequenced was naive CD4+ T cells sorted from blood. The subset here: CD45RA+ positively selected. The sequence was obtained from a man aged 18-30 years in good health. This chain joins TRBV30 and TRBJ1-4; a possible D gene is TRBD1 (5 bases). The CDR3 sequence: CAWSIGGATNEKLFF. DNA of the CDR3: TGTGCCTGGAGTATTGGGGGAGCAACTAATGAAAAACTGTTTTTT.